The clone carrying this T cell receptor beta chain was recorded at least ten times. The CDR3 spans 13 residues. The V end lost 3 bases, the J end lost 3 bases, and 8 bases lay between the germline ends. The germline CDR1 and CDR2 sequences are SEHNR and FQNEAQ (reference sequence). The TCR beta CDR3 regions underwent amplification using RNA transcripts as the source. The TCR CDR3 was amplified in a first-round RT-PCR using the HTBI primer set. TCRdb reprocessed the multiplex PCR reads with MiXCR, giving one entry per CDR3 protein. The data hold about 260,000 distinct CDR3 sequences, with 22% observed a single time. The entry originates in a study of T cells in Graves' hyperthyroidism and ophthalmopathy.

Sequenced material: blood. The TCR sequence derives from a man aged 30 to 45 with Graves' ophthalmopathy. The V gene is TRBV7-9, the J gene TRBJ1-2, with no clear D. The CDR3 DNA reads TGTGCCAGCAGCTTTACAGCCTACTATGGCTACACCTTC. Translation: CASSFTAYYGYTF.